This T cell receptor beta chain originates from a study of cytomegalovirus exposure and HLA in healthy donors. Whole-study findings and limits: A missense variant in DCLRE1C was later tied to TCR beta V- and J-gene trimming. Investigators reported around 150 TCR beta chains as tied to cytomegalovirus.

Comment on this clone: As yet, its antigen is unknown.

60 Vbeta and 13 Jbeta primers were used in PCR. TCRdb's copy holds only in-frame clones and misses some; the assay was immunoSEQ multiplex PCR. The sample has about 72,000 clones, roughly 82% seen once. V gave up 5 bases and J gave up 3 bases, with 13 bases separating them. The CDR3 totals 14 residues. The sequencing input was PBMCs. The chain combines TRBV6-7 with TRBJ1-2; weak D call: TRBD1 (5 bases). TRBV6-7 is assigned to the ORF class and has an uncertain function. This sequence was found in a young man in good health and CMV-seronegative. CDR3 in DNA: TGTGCCAGCAGTACCGGGGGGGGAGACTATGGCTACACCTTC. Translating gives CASSTGGGDYGYTF.